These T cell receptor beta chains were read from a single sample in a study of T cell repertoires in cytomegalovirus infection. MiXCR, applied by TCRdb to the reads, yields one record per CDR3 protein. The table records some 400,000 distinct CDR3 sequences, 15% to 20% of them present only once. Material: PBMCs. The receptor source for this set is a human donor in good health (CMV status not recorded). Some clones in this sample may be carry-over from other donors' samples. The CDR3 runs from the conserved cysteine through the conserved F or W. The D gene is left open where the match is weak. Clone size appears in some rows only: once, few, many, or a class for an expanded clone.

CDR3 protein: CASSFPAGGREPQHF; CDR3 DNA: TGTGCCAGCAGCTTTCCTGCAGGCGGGAGGGAGCCCCAGCATTTT; clone size: few; CDR3 length: 15; V gene: TRBV7-8; D gene: NA; J gene: TRBJ1-5
CDR3 protein: CASSRPVGGTPTDTQYF; CDR3 DNA: TGTGCCAGCAGTCGGCCGGTCGGCGGGACACCCACAGATACGCAGTATTTT; clone size: once; CDR3 length: 17; V gene: TRBV6-2/TRBV6-3; D gene: NA; J gene: TRBJ2-3
CDR3 protein: CASSPSLGGGYNEQFF; CDR3 DNA: TGTGCCAGCAGTCCCTCGTTGGGGGGTGGCTACAATGAGCAGTTCTTC; clone size: NA; CDR3 length: 16; V gene: TRBV28; D gene: NA; J gene: TRBJ2-1
CDR3 protein: CASALGQGSSTDTQYF; CDR3 DNA: TGTGCCAGTGCCCTGGGACAGGGGAGTAGCACAGATACGCAGTATTTT; clone size: few; CDR3 length: 16; V gene: TRBV7-2; D gene: TRBD1; J gene: TRBJ2-3
CDR3 protein: CASSLNPGPRGYTF; CDR3 DNA: TGTGCCAGCAGCTTAAACCCAGGGCCGCGGGGCTACACCTTC; clone size: many; CDR3 length: 14; V gene: TRBV7-2; D gene: NA; J gene: TRBJ1-2
CDR3 protein: CASSPGTGSSEQYF; CDR3 DNA: TGTGCCAGCAGCCCCGGGACAGGGTCGTCCGAGCAGTACTTC; clone size: many; CDR3 length: 14; V gene: TRBV12-3/TRBV12-4; D gene: TRBD1; J gene: TRBJ2-7
CDR3 protein: CASSRGQGGSGELFF; CDR3 DNA: TGTGCCAGCAGCCGTGGGCAGGGGGGTAGCGGGGAGCTGTTTTTT; clone size: few; CDR3 length: 15; V gene: TRBV7-2; D gene: NA; J gene: TRBJ2-2
CDR3 protein: CASSSTSGGTYEQYF; CDR3 DNA: TGTGCCAGCAGCTCGACTAGCGGGGGGACCTACGAGCAGTACTTC; clone size: many; CDR3 length: 15; V gene: TRBV7-2; D gene: TRBD2; J gene: TRBJ2-7
CDR3 protein: CASSLVATGNQPQHF; CDR3 DNA: TGTGCCAGCAGCTTAGTTGCGACAGGTAATCAGCCCCAGCATTTT; clone size: many; CDR3 length: 15; V gene: TRBV7-2; D gene: NA; J gene: TRBJ1-5
CDR3 protein: CASSLVGGEAFF; CDR3 DNA: TGTGCCAGCAGCTTAGTGGGGGGTGAAGCTTTCTTT; clone size: many; CDR3 length: 12; V gene: TRBV7-8; D gene: NA; J gene: TRBJ1-1
CDR3 protein: CASSKDRGQSNQPQHF; CDR3 DNA: TGTGCCAGCAGCAAGGACAGGGGACAGAGCAATCAGCCCCAGCATTTT; clone size: few; CDR3 length: 16; V gene: TRBV7-9; D gene: TRBD1; J gene: TRBJ1-5
CDR3 protein: CASSRTGGERKLFF; CDR3 DNA: TGTGCCAGCAGCCGCACTGGGGGCGAGAGGAAACTGTTTTTT; clone size: NA; CDR3 length: 14; V gene: TRBV12-3/TRBV12-4; D gene: NA; J gene: TRBJ1-4
CDR3 protein: CASVAGPRGTQYF; CDR3 DNA: TGTGCCAGCGTAGCGGGGCCTCGGGGGACCCAGTACTTC; clone size: NA; CDR3 length: 13; V gene: TRBV7-2; D gene: TRBD2; J gene: TRBJ2-5
CDR3 protein: CASSPRSGANVLTF; CDR3 DNA: TGTGCCAGCAGCCCCCGGTCTGGGGCCAACGTCCTGACTTTC; clone size: NA; CDR3 length: 14; V gene: TRBV11-3; D gene: NA; J gene: TRBJ2-6
CDR3 protein: CASSPGTPGGVEQFF; CDR3 DNA: TGTGCCAGCAGCCCCGGGACTCCAGGGGGGGTCGAGCAGTTCTTC; clone size: many; CDR3 length: 15; V gene: TRBV7-2; D gene: NA; J gene: TRBJ2-1
CDR3 protein: CASSWVNDGTYEQYF; CDR3 DNA: TGTGCCAGCAGCTGGGTTAATGACGGGACCTACGAGCAGTACTTC; clone size: few; CDR3 length: 15; V gene: TRBV7-4; D gene: NA; J gene: TRBJ2-7
CDR3 protein: CASSFRASGANVLTF; CDR3 DNA: TGTGCCAGCAGCTTCCGGGCCTCTGGGGCCAACGTCCTGACTTTC; clone size: many; CDR3 length: 15; V gene: TRBV7-2; D gene: NA; J gene: TRBJ2-6
CDR3 protein: CASSLDGTANTEAFF; CDR3 DNA: TGCGCCAGCAGCTTGGACGGGACAGCTAACACTGAAGCTTTCTTT; clone size: few; CDR3 length: 15; V gene: TRBV5-1; D gene: TRBD1; J gene: TRBJ1-1
CDR3 protein: CASSVGAGPAGELFF; CDR3 DNA: TGTGCCAGCAGCGTAGGCGCAGGGCCCGCCGGGGAGCTGTTTTTT; clone size: NA; CDR3 length: 15; V gene: TRBV9; D gene: NA; J gene: TRBJ2-2
CDR3 protein: CASSLDRVANYGYTF; CDR3 DNA: TGCGCCAGCAGCTTGGACAGGGTAGCTAACTATGGCTACACCTTC; clone size: NA; CDR3 length: 15; V gene: TRBV5-1; D gene: NA; J gene: TRBJ1-2
CDR3 protein: CASSIGRRGNTEAFF; CDR3 DNA: TGTGCCAGTAGTATAGGCCGAAGGGGCAACACTGAAGCTTTCTTT; clone size: NA; CDR3 length: 15; V gene: TRBV19; D gene: NA; J gene: TRBJ1-1
CDR3 protein: CASSRTTGGNQYF; CDR3 DNA: TGTGCCAGCAGCCGTACGACAGGTGGGAATCAGTACTTC; clone size: few; CDR3 length: 13; V gene: TRBV7-2; D gene: NA; J gene: TRBJ2-4
CDR3 protein: CASSHFQLGQGLSDGYTF; CDR3 DNA: TGTGCCAGCAGCCACTTCCAATTAGGACAGGGGTTAAGTGATGGCTACACCTTC; clone size: many; CDR3 length: 18; V gene: TRBV7-6; D gene: TRBD1; J gene: TRBJ1-2
CDR3 protein: CASSLDGGLAFF; CDR3 DNA: TGCGCCAGCAGCTTGGACGGTGGTCTAGCTTTCTTT; clone size: NA; CDR3 length: 12; V gene: TRBV5-1; D gene: NA; J gene: TRBJ1-1
CDR3 protein: CASSETRATEAFF; CDR3 DNA: TGTGCCAGCAGCGAAACGAGGGCCACTGAAGCTTTCTTT; clone size: many; CDR3 length: 13; V gene: TRBV12-3/TRBV12-4; D gene: NA; J gene: TRBJ1-1
CDR3 protein: CASSGTGSTGELFF; CDR3 DNA: TGTGCCAGTAGCGGGACAGGGAGCACCGGGGAGCTGTTTTTT; clone size: few; CDR3 length: 14; V gene: TRBV19; D gene: TRBD1; J gene: TRBJ2-2
CDR3 protein: CASSIDRVDTQYF; CDR3 DNA: TGTGCCAGCAGCATCGACAGGGTGGATACGCAGTATTTT; clone size: many; CDR3 length: 13; V gene: TRBV7-2; D gene: TRBD1; J gene: TRBJ2-3
CDR3 protein: CASSSASGGPYTQYF; CDR3 DNA: TGTGCCAGCAGCTCGGCTAGCGGGGGCCCCTACACGCAGTATTTT; clone size: few; CDR3 length: 15; V gene: TRBV5-6; D gene: TRBD2; J gene: TRBJ2-3
CDR3 protein: CSVQDPLAEKYEQYF; CDR3 DNA: TGCAGCGTCCAAGACCCCCTAGCGGAGAAGTACGAGCAGTACTTC; clone size: NA; CDR3 length: 15; V gene: TRBV29-1; D gene: TRBD2; J gene: TRBJ2-7
CDR3 protein: CASSHDRQSSYNSPLHF; CDR3 DNA: TGCGCCAGCAGCCACGACAGGCAGAGCTCCTATAATTCACCCCTCCACTTT; clone size: many; CDR3 length: 17; V gene: TRBV4-3; D gene: NA; J gene: TRBJ1-6
CDR3 protein: CSASGSGAKNIQYF; CDR3 DNA: TGCAGTGCTAGCGGGAGCGGAGCCAAAAACATTCAGTACTTC; clone size: NA; CDR3 length: 14; V gene: TRBV20-1; D gene: NA; J gene: TRBJ2-4
CDR3 protein: CSAGTGGRWETQYF; CDR3 DNA: TGCAGTGCTGGGACGGGGGGGCGCTGGGAGACCCAGTACTTC; clone size: few; CDR3 length: 14; V gene: TRBV20-1; D gene: TRBD2; J gene: TRBJ2-5
CDR3 protein: CASSGLTSGIYEQYF; CDR3 DNA: TGTGCCAGCAGCGGATTAACTAGCGGGATCTACGAGCAGTACTTC; clone size: NA; CDR3 length: 15; V gene: TRBV5-6; D gene: TRBD2; J gene: TRBJ2-7
CDR3 protein: CASRYRANQPQHF; CDR3 DNA: TGTGCCAGTAGATACAGGGCTAATCAGCCCCAGCATTTT; clone size: few; CDR3 length: 13; V gene: TRBV19; D gene: NA; J gene: TRBJ1-5
CDR3 protein: CASRASGSNQPQHF; CDR3 DNA: TGTGCCAGCAGAGCATCGGGTAGCAATCAGCCCCAGCATTTT; clone size: NA; CDR3 length: 14; V gene: TRBV5-6; D gene: NA; J gene: TRBJ1-5
CDR3 protein: CASSAAGTRSGTEAFF; CDR3 DNA: TGTGCCAGCAGCGCGGCGGGGACACGGAGTGGAACTGAAGCTTTCTTT; clone size: NA; CDR3 length: 16; V gene: TRBV5-6; D gene: NA; J gene: TRBJ1-1
CDR3 protein: CASSLFGVRETQYF; CDR3 DNA: TGTGCCAGCAGCTTATTTGGGGTGAGGGAGACCCAGTACTTC; clone size: NA; CDR3 length: 14; V gene: TRBV7-8; D gene: NA; J gene: TRBJ2-5
CDR3 protein: CASSLASVETQYF; CDR3 DNA: TGTGCCAGCAGTTTAGCTAGCGTAGAGACCCAGTACTTC; clone size: NA; CDR3 length: 13; V gene: TRBV28; D gene: NA; J gene: TRBJ2-5
CDR3 protein: CATANRGNTIYF; CDR3 DNA: TGTGCCACTGCCAACCGGGGAAACACCATATATTTT; clone size: few; CDR3 length: 12; V gene: TRBV6-8; D gene: NA; J gene: TRBJ1-3
CDR3 protein: CASSSPGTHYGYTF; CDR3 DNA: TGTGCCAGCAGCTCCCCCGGGACACACTATGGCTACACCTTC; clone size: many; CDR3 length: 14; V gene: TRBV7-2; D gene: NA; J gene: TRBJ1-2
CDR3 protein: CASSRALREGTDTQYF; CDR3 DNA: TGTGCCAGCAGCCGCGCCCTGCGGGAGGGGACAGATACGCAGTATTTT; clone size: few; CDR3 length: 16; V gene: TRBV7-9; D gene: TRBD2; J gene: TRBJ2-3
CDR3 protein: CASSMDHSNQPQHF; CDR3 DNA: TGTGCCAGTAGTATGGACCATAGCAATCAGCCCCAGCATTTT; clone size: NA; CDR3 length: 14; V gene: TRBV19; D gene: NA; J gene: TRBJ1-5
CDR3 protein: CAIRNSERYNEQFF; CDR3 DNA: TGTGCCATCAGAAACAGCGAAAGATACAATGAGCAGTTCTTC; clone size: NA; CDR3 length: 14; V gene: TRBV10-3; D gene: NA; J gene: TRBJ2-1
CDR3 protein: CASSLLPGHVLYQPQHF; CDR3 DNA: TGTGCCAGCAGTTTACTTCCGGGACACGTCCTTTACCAGCCCCAGCATTTT; clone size: NA; CDR3 length: 17; V gene: TRBV12-3/TRBV12-4; D gene: NA; J gene: TRBJ1-5
CDR3 protein: CASSSLGANQPQHF; CDR3 DNA: TGTGCCAGCAGTTCCCTGGGTGCGAATCAGCCCCAGCATTTT; clone size: NA; CDR3 length: 14; V gene: TRBV27; D gene: NA; J gene: TRBJ1-5